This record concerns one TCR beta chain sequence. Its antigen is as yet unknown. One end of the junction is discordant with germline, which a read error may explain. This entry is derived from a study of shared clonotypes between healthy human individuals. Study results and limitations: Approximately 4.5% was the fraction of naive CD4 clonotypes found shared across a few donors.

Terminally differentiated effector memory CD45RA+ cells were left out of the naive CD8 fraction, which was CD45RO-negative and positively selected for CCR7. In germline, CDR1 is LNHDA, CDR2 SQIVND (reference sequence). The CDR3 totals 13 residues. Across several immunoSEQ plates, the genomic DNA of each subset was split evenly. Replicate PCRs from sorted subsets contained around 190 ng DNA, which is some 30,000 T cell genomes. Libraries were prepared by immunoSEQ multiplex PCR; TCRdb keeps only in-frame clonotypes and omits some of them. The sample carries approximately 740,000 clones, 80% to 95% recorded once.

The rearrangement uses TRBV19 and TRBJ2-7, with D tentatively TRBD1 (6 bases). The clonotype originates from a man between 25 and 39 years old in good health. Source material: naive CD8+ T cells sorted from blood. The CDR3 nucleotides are TGTGCCAGTAGTAACTTGGACAGCCCGGCCAAGAACTTC. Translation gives CASSNLDSPAKNF.